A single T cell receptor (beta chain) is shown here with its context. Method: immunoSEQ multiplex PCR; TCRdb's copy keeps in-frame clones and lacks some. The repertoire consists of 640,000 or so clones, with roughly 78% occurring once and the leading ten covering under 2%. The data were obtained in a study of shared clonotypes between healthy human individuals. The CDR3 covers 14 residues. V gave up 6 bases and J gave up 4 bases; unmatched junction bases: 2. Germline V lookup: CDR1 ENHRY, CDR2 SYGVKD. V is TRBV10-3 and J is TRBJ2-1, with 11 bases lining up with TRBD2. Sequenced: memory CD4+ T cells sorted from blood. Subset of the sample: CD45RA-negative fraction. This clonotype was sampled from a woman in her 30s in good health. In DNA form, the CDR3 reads TGTGCCATCAGGGCTAGCGGGAGGTACAATGAGCAGTTCTTC. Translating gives CAIRASGRYNEQFF.